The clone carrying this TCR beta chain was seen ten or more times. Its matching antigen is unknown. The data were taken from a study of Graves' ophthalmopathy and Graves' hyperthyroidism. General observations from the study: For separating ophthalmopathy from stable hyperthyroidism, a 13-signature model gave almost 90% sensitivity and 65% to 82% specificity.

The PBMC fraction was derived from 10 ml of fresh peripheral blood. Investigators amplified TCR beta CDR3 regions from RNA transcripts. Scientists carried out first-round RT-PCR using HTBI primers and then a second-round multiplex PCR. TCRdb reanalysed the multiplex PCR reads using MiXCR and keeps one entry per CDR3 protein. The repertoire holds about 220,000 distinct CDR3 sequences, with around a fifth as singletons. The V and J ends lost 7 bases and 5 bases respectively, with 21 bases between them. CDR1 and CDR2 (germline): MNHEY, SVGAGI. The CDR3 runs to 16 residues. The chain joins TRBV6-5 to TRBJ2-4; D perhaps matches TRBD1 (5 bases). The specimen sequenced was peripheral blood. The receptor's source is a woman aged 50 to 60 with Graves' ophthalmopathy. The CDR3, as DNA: TGTGCCAGCACCCTGACCCGGACAACCCCCCAAAACATTCAGTACTTC. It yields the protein CASTLTRTTPQNIQYF.